The 30 T cell receptor beta chains below come from one sample, sequenced in a study of cytomegalovirus exposure and HLA in healthy donors. Repertoires were generated with immunoSEQ multiplex PCR, while TCRdb's copy carries only in-frame clones and drops some. The data contain 200,000 to 250,000 clones, just over 90% of them singletons. The sequenced sample was PBMCs. These receptors were collected from a woman aged 18-29 years in good health and CMV-seronegative.

Here the CDR3 DNA reads TGCAGCGTGGAGCGATCTGCAGACACTGAAGCTTTCTTT. Protein sequence: CSVERSADTEAFF. This chain joins TRBV29-1 and TRBJ1-1; D unclear. The CDR3 contains 13 residues. The V gene lost 6 bases and the J gene lost 3 bases, with 14 bases spanning the gap. Germline CDR1 reads SQVTM; CDR2 reads ANQGSEA.

This sequence joins TRBV27 and TRBJ1-5, with 8 bases fitting TRBD1. This CDR3 is built from 14 residues. CDR1 MNHEY and CDR2 SMNVEV come from the germline V gene (reference sequence). J gave up 4 bases and V 6 bases, and 5 bases lay outside the gene matches. The CDR3 spells CASRGTGFNQPQHF. The CDR3, as DNA: TGTGCCAGCAGGGGGACAGGATTTAATCAGCCCCAGCATTTT.

The chain links TRBV7-9 to TRBJ2-3; 11 positions match TRBD2. From germline, CDR1 is SEHNR and CDR2 FQNEAQ (reference sequence). After removal of 4 bases from V and 5 bases from J, the junction contained 11 bases not matched to a gene. The CDR3 extends over 17 amino acids. The CDR3 is CASSSATIGLAGDTQYF. In nucleotides, the CDR3 is TGTGCCAGCAGCTCGGCTACTATTGGACTAGCGGGAGATACGCAGTATTTT.

CDR3 coding DNA: TGTGCCAGCAGTTCCGGGGGACCCAATGAGCAGTTCTTC. This gives the protein CASSSGGPNEQFF. The gene calls are TRBV28 and TRBJ2-1, with D tentatively TRBD2 (6 bases). V lost 4 bases and J 6 bases, leaving 10 bases between the germline ends. Germline CDR1 MDHEN, CDR2 SYDVKM. This CDR3 region has 13 residues.

This chain connects TRBV27 to TRBJ1-2; D call uncertain. CDR1 and CDR2 from the germline V gene are MNHEY and SMNVEV (reference sequence). The CDR3 contains 15 residues. V was cut by 2 bases and J by 4 bases, with 14 bases left in between. CDR3 in amino acids: CASSLGGSPGYGYTF. Written as DNA, the CDR3 is TGTGCCAGCAGTTTAGGCGGATCACCGGGCTATGGCTACACCTTC.

V is TRBV30 and J is TRBJ2-1; possibly TRBD2 for D (5 bases). CDR1 GTSNPN and CDR2 SVGIG come from the germline V gene (reference sequence). The CDR3 is 13 residues long. Trimming removed 7 bases from V and 5 bases from J, with 15 bases in between. This chain's CDR3 is CAYLDSSNNEQFF. In DNA, the CDR3 is TGTGCCTACCTGGACTCGAGCAACAATGAGCAGTTCTTC.

The V call is TRBV19, the J call TRBJ2-3; D gene unclear. With 5 bases removed from V and 1 base from J, the gap between germline ends came to 13 bases. The CDR3 loop spans 15 amino acids. From germline, CDR1 is LNHDA and CDR2 SQIVND (reference sequence). CDR3 nucleotide sequence: TGTGCCAGTAGTGCGATGGGCCCCCGCACAGATACGCAGTATTTT. This sequence encodes CASSAMGPRTDTQYF.

This clone was seen a handful of times. The rearrangement uses TRBV27 and TRBJ1-2, with TRBD1 matching over 7 bases. Germline CDR1 is MNHEY and CDR2 is SMNVEV (reference sequence). The length of the CDR3 is 12 residues. V dropped 9 bases and J dropped 3; count of bases not matched to a gene: 4. The CDR3 sequence: CASATGDYGYTF. DNA for the CDR3: TGTGCCAGTGCCACAGGGGACTATGGCTACACCTTC.

The gene calls are TRBV2 and TRBJ1-2; weak D call: TRBD1 (5 bases). CDR3 length: 14 amino acids. V was trimmed by 1 base and J by 6 bases, leaving 12 bases between them. Germline-derived CDR1 and CDR2 are SNHLY and FYNNEI. In DNA form, the CDR3 reads TGTGCCAGCAGTGAAGTGGATTGGGGGGATGGCTACACCTTC. Translated: CASSEVDWGDGYTF.

The CDR3 DNA reads TGTGCCAGCAGTTCCTGGACTGGAAGCACAGATACGCAGTATTTT. It translates to CASSSWTGSTDTQYF. V and J are TRBV6-5 and TRBJ2-3; D might be TRBD2 (5 bases). The germline CDR1 and CDR2 sequences are MNHEY and SVGAGI. The CDR3 has 15 residues. Trimming cost V 4 bases and J 0 bases, with 11 bases left between them.

The chain is built from TRBV5-1 and TRBJ2-1, with D unresolved. This CDR3 spans 12 amino acids. V was cut by 0 bases and J by 13 bases, with 11 bases left in between. Germline values: CDR1 SGHRS, CDR2 YFSETQ. In nucleotides, the CDR3 is TGCGCCAGCAGCTTGGTTGGTAGAAGTCAGTTCTTC. Encoded protein: CASSLVGRSQFF.

This sequence joins TRBV2 and TRBJ2-5; TRBD2 is a possible D gene (5 bases). There are 16 residues in the CDR3. Trimming removed 2 bases from V and 5 bases from J, with 18 bases in between. Germline CDR1 is SNHLY and CDR2 is FYNNEI. In DNA form, the CDR3 reads TGTGCCAGCAGTGAAATCCCTAGCAATGTGGGGGAGACCCAGTACTTC. Its protein product is CASSEIPSNVGETQYF.

The rearrangement joins TRBV18 to TRBJ1-1; the D is unclear. CDR3 length equals 13 residues. Germline V gene lookup returns CDR1 KGHSH and CDR2 LQKENI. Trimming pared 4 bases from V and 1 base from J, leaving 7 bases between. CDR3 coding DNA: TGTGCCAGCTCACAGCGCAGGAACACTGAAGCTTTCTTT. Encoded protein: CASSQRRNTEAFF.

V is TRBV28 and J is TRBJ1-1; 11 nucleotides line up with TRBD1. CDR3 length equals 16 residues. V lost 1 base, J lost 2 bases, and 3 bases stayed unmatched. Germline assignment: CDR1 MDHEN and CDR2 SYDVKM. CDR3 nucleotides: TGTGCCAGCAGTTTATATAGGACAGGGGGCAACACTGAAGCTTTCTTT. Protein product: CASSLYRTGGNTEAFF.

The chain uses TRBV28 and TRBJ2-1, with a weak D call TRBD1 (5 bases). Germline V gene sequence: CDR1 MDHEN, CDR2 SYDVKM. This CDR3 spans 14 amino acids. Trimming removed 5 bases at V and 5 bases at J, with 13 bases between. This CDR3 is CASSPYRRNNEQFF. The CDR3 nucleotides read TGTGCCAGCAGTCCGTACAGGAGAAACAATGAGCAGTTCTTC.

V usage is TRBV28 and J usage is TRBJ2-3, with TRBD1 identical over 12 bases. From germline, CDR1 is MDHEN and CDR2 SYDVKM. With 5 bases clipped from V and 3 bases from J, the junction kept 9 bases outside the gene matches. This CDR3 has 17 residues. CDR3 bases: TGTGCCAGCAGTATCGGGACAGGGGGCAGGTTGACAGATACGCAGTATTTT. Its translation is CASSIGTGGRLTDTQYF. Full variable domain (remainder filled in from reference TRBV28 and TRBJ2-3): DVKVTQSSRYLVKRTGEKVFLECVQDMDHENMFWYRQDPGLGLRLIYFSYDVKMKEKGDIPEGYSVSREKKERFSLILESASTNQTSMYLCASSIGTGGRLTDTQYFGPGTRLTVL.

The V gene is TRBV19, the J gene TRBJ2-7; D may be TRBD1 (6 bases). Germline-derived CDR1 and CDR2 are LNHDA and SQIVND (reference sequence). V was clipped by 1 base and J by 4 bases, with 17 bases between them. The CDR3 totals 16 residues. The CDR3, as DNA: TGTGCCAGTAGTATAGCTCAGACAGGACGCGTGTACGAGCAGTACTTC. This codes for CASSIAQTGRVYEQYF.

The CDR3 DNA is TGTGCCAGCAGCCCCCATACCGGGACAGGGATCACCGGGGAGCTGTTTTTT. Encoded protein: CASSPHTGTGITGELFF. The rearrangement links TRBV11-2 to TRBJ2-2, with TRBD1 matching over 9 bases. Germline V gene sequence: CDR1 SGHAT, CDR2 FQNNGV. Trimming took 5 bases from V and 4 from J; bases not matched to a gene: 11. CDR3 length equals 17 residues.

The rearrangement links TRBV23-1 to TRBJ1-2; possible D gene TRBD1, 6 bases. TRBV23-1 is an ORF; its function is uncertain. This CDR3 spans 15 amino acids. V lost 4 bases and J 7 bases, leaving 19 bases between the germline ends. In nucleotides, the CDR3 is TGCGCCAGCAGTCTCCCATTCCCGGGACAACGTGGCTACACCTTC. As protein: CASSLPFPGQRGYTF.

This chain's CDR3 is CASSPGRGYYEQYF. DNA for the CDR3: TGTGCCAGCAGTCCCGGACGGGGGTACTACGAGCAGTACTTC. The chain carries TRBV27 and TRBJ2-7; D perhaps matches TRBD2 (6 bases). V was clipped by 5 bases and J by 3 bases, with 14 bases between them. Germline CDR1 reads MNHEY; CDR2 reads SMNVEV (reference sequence). The CDR3 contains 14 residues.

The sample holds one count of this clone. V gene TRBV27 combines with J gene TRBJ2-1; D is possibly TRBD2 (5 bases). CDR3 length equals 13 residues. Germline lookup yields CDR1 MNHEY and CDR2 SMNVEV (reference sequence). V was cut by 9 bases and J by 10 bases, with 19 bases left in between. The CDR3 here is CASSIGRRAEQFF. CDR3 DNA sequence: TGTGCCAGTTCCATCGGCCGGCGGGCCGAGCAGTTCTTC.

The chain couples TRBV7-8 to TRBJ1-5; D possibly corresponds to TRBD1 (6 bases). The CDR3 loop spans 16 amino acids. Trimming took off 4 bases at V and 5 bases at J, with 18 bases between the two ends. CDR1 SGHVS and CDR2 FQNEAQ come from the germline V gene. As DNA, the CDR3 is TGTGCCAGCAGCTCTCAGGGGCCGAAAAGAGATCAGCCCCAGCATTTT. This gives the protein CASSSQGPKRDQPQHF.

This clone was observed once. The chain links TRBV9 to TRBJ2-7; D possibly corresponds to TRBD1 (6 bases). From germline, CDR1 is SGDLS and CDR2 YYNGEE. The V end lost 5 bases, the J end lost 2 bases, and 17 bases lay between the germline ends. The CDR3 extends over 15 amino acids. The DNA for the CDR3 is TGTGCCAGCAGTGACAGCACCGGGACACCCTACGAGCAGTACTTC. Translating gives CASSDSTGTPYEQYF.

V is TRBV4-1 and J is TRBJ2-1; TRBD2 agrees at 10 bases. The CDR3 length is 16 residues. The germline gives CDR1 MGHRA, CDR2 YSYEKL. The V and J ends lost 3 bases and 7 bases, in that order; junction bases with no gene match: 9. Here the CDR3 reads CASSQKPGLASNEQFF. The CDR3 bases are TGCGCCAGCAGCCAGAAACCGGGACTAGCGAGTAATGAGCAGTTCTTC.

The sample holds many counts of this clone. The chain recombines TRBV9 with TRBJ2-7; perhaps TRBD1 as D (6 bases). V shed 0 bases and J shed 6 bases, with 13 bases lying between them. Germline loops: CDR1 SGDLS, CDR2 YYNGEE. The CDR3 loop spans 14 amino acids. The CDR3 DNA is TGTGCCAGCAGCGTAGTTTCTGGGGGCGGCGAGCAGTACTTC. It is translated as CASSVVSGGGEQYF.

The gene calls are TRBV27 and TRBJ2-1, with a weak D call TRBD1 (6 bases). The germline V gene has CDR1 MNHEY and CDR2 SMNVEV (reference sequence). V lost 8 bases and J lost 4, with 9 bases in between. CDR3 size: 12 residues. The CDR3: CASSTGYNEQFF. The CDR3 DNA sequence: TGTGCCAGCTCGACAGGTTACAATGAGCAGTTCTTC.

The rearrangement links TRBV5-1 to TRBJ2-5; 7 bases are a match to TRBD2. The trim removed 5 bases at V and 6 bases at J, leaving 7 bases unmatched. The CDR3 length is 13 residues. Germline CDR1 is SGHRS and CDR2 is YFSETQ. CDR3 nucleotide sequence: TGCGCCAGCAGTGAGGGCGGGAGTAAGACCCAGTACTTC. Translation gives CASSEGGSKTQYF.

The V call is TRBV6-6, the J call TRBJ1-1; 9 nucleotides agree with TRBD1. The V gene's germline CDR1 is MNHNY and CDR2 SVGAGI (reference sequence). The ends lost 2 bases at V and 5 bases at J; junction bases unmatched: 6. CDR3 length: 15 amino acids. The CDR3 bases are TGTGCCAGCAGTTACAGAGGGACAGGGAAGACTGAAGCTTTCTTT. Translated, it gives CASSYRGTGKTEAFF.

This chain uses TRBV6-1 with TRBJ1-2, with 10 positions matching TRBD1. The CDR3 extends over 15 amino acids. J was trimmed by 8 bases and V by 6 bases; bases with no gene match: 12. CDR1 is MNHNS and CDR2 is SASEGT in the germline V gene. The CDR3 DNA follows: TGTGCCAGCAGCGACAGGGGGCTGGTCTTTGAGGGCTACACCTTC. The encoded protein is CASSDRGLVFEGYTF.

The chain carries TRBV9 and TRBJ2-1, with 10 bases identical to TRBD2. Germline CDR1 is SGDLS and CDR2 is YYNGEE. The CDR3 sequence is 19 residues long. V gave up 0 bases and J gave up 3 bases; unmatched junction bases: 12. In DNA, the CDR3 is TGTGCCAGCAGCGTAGAAACTAGCGGGACTTCATCGTTCTACAATGAGCAGTTCTTC. It codes for CASSVETSGTSSFYNEQFF. Filled out from reference TRBV9 and TRBJ2-1, the complete variable domain reads DSGVTQTPKHLITATGQRVTLRCSPRSGDLSVYWYQQSLDQGLQFLIQYYNGEERAKGNILERFSAQQFPDLHSELNLSSLELGDSALYFCASSVETSGTSSFYNEQFFGPGTRLTVL.